Each of the 22 T cell receptor beta chains below was sequenced from the same sample in a study of T cell clonality in common variable immunodeficiency. Notes on the study in general: Fewer deletions and N-nucleotide insertions were reportedly seen in common variable immunodeficiency TCR beta sequences.

Repertoires were generated with immunoSEQ multiplex PCR, while TCRdb's copy carries only in-frame clones and drops some. Observed in the sample are about 25,000 clones, none of them singletons. No antigen is known for these receptors. Source material: peripheral blood mononuclear cells. Receptors were obtained from a human donor with common variable immunodeficiency.

Many counts were recorded for this clone. The missing CDR3 end, 3 residues past where the read stops, is filled in from the germline J gene. The V gene is TRBV5-6, the J gene TRBJ2-3; no reliable D call. The CDR3 totals 15 residues. Trimming took off 2 bases at V and 2 bases at J, with 12 bases between the two ends. Germline CDR1 reads SGHDT; CDR2 reads YYEEEE. CDR3 DNA (partial): TGTGCCAGCAGCTTTAGTGTAACCCCCACAGATACG. Translation gives CASSFSVTPTDT. The CDR3, in full, reads CASSFSVTPTDTQYF.

On this clone: With the read ending 3 residues before the CDR3 end, the germline J gene is used to fill in that end. This chain links TRBV19 with TRBJ1-3, with D perhaps TRBD1 (5 bases). Per germline, CDR1 LNHDA and CDR2 SQIVND (reference sequence). Between the trimmed V and J ends, which lost 6 bases and 0 bases, there was a span of 9 bases. CDR3 length: 14 residues. CDR3 in amino acids: CASSTGGSGNTIYF. CDR3 DNA, as far as it was read: TGTGCCAGTAGCACAGGAGGCTCTGGAAACACC.

This clone was seen many times. The CDR3 extends 3 residues past the end of the read, so its final part is completed from the germline J gene. This chain joins TRBV5-1 and TRBJ1-2; D not resolved. Trimming cost V 4 bases and J 5 bases, with 9 bases left between them. The CDR3 length is 12 residues. Germline CDR1 is SGHRS and CDR2 is YFSETQ. The DNA read from the CDR3 is TGCGCCAGCAGCAACCACCAGTATGGC. Translated: CASSNHQYG. The CDR3 as a whole reads CASSNHQYGYTF.

This clone was seen only a few times. The read finishes 3 residues shy of the CDR3 end, and the germline J gene is used to complete it. The gene calls are TRBV20-1 and TRBJ2-7; 11 bases agree with TRBD2. The germline CDR1 and CDR2 sequences are DFQATT and SNEGSKA (reference sequence). V was clipped by 2 bases and J by 0 bases; unmatched bases: 9. The CDR3 consists of 17 residues. The CDR3 bases that were read are TGCAGTGCTAGACTAACCCGACTAGCGGGAAGCTCCTACGAG. This codes for CSARLTRLAGSSYE. The whole CDR3 reads CSARLTRLAGSSYEQYF.

Turning to this clone: The CDR3 end lies 3 residues beyond the end of the read and is filled in from the germline J gene. The chain employs TRBV11-2 and TRBJ2-7; 9 positions match TRBD2. The CDR3 is made up of 14 amino acids. In germline, CDR1 is SGHAT, CDR2 FQNNGV. Unmatched junction bases numbered 3, after V lost 3 bases and J lost 3 bases. The sequenced part of the CDR3 DNA is TGTGCCAGCAGCTTTAGCGGGGGAAACTACGAG. This gives the protein CASSFSGGNYE. In full, the CDR3 is CASSFSGGNYEQYF.

Note on this clone: The read falls 3 residues short of the CDR3 end, and the missing part is taken from the germline J gene. This chain uses TRBV6-2 or TRBV6-3 with TRBJ2-7; D perhaps matches TRBD2 (6 bases). The V gene lost 6 bases and the J gene lost 1 base, with 13 bases spanning the gap. Germline CDR1 and CDR2: MNHEY and SVGEGT. This CDR3 has 14 residues. Partial CDR3 DNA: TGTGCCAGCAGCTCGAAGCGGGTTTCCTACGAG. Translated: CASSSKRVSYE. The full CDR3 reads CASSSKRVSYEQYF.

This clone has at least ten counts. The missing CDR3 end, 3 residues past where the read stops, is filled in from the germline J gene. The V gene is TRBV19, the J gene TRBJ2-7; 11 bases fit TRBD1. The CDR3 length is 15 residues. J gave up 6 bases and V 4 bases, and 8 bases lay outside the gene matches. Germline CDR1 LNHDA, CDR2 SQIVND (reference sequence). CDR3: CASSRAGTGGREQYF. The covered CDR3 bases are TGTGCCAGTAGTAGGGCTGGGACAGGGGGTCGCGAG. The full variable domain, in which reference TRBV19 and TRBJ2-7 provide the parts outside the CDR3, is DGGITQSPKYLFRKEGQNVTLSCEQNLNHDAMYWYRQDPGQGLRLIYYSQIVNDFQKGDIAEGYSVSREKKESFPLTVTSAQKNPTAFYLCASSRAGTGGREQYFGPGTRLTVT.

To note about this clone: The read ends 3 residues before the CDR3 terminus; that terminus is restored from the germline J gene. The chain uses TRBV20-1 and TRBJ2-7, with D perhaps assigned TRBD1 or TRBD2 (6 bases each). CDR3 size: 16 residues. V was clipped by 1 base and J by 0 bases, with 16 bases between them. CDR1 is DFQATT and CDR2 is SNEGSKA in the germline V gene (reference sequence). Here the CDR3 reads CSARGGTTTPSYEQYF. Incomplete CDR3 DNA: TGCAGTGCTAGAGGCGGGACAACCACACCCTCCTACGAG.

Note on this clone: Coverage ceases 3 residues before the CDR3 finishes, and the germline J gene fills in the end. Other DNA variants within this sample encode the same CDR3. The chain combines TRBV2 with TRBJ1-1, with D unclear. The germline gives CDR1 SNHLY, CDR2 FYNNEI. Trimming removed 0 bases at V and 7 bases at J, with 6 bases between. The CDR3 runs to 12 residues. The CDR3 here is CASSEAGYEAFF. Partial CDR3 DNA: TGTGCCAGCAGTGAAGCCGGGTATGAA.

The table lists this clone with a few counts. The read ends 3 residues early relative to the CDR3; the germline J gene fills the gap. The chain links TRBV20-1 to TRBJ2-3; the D gene is possibly TRBD1 (5 bases). The CDR3 sequence is 14 residues long. The V end was cut by 2 bases, the J end by 6 bases, with 15 bases between. Germline CDR1 and CDR2: DFQATT and SNEGSKA (reference sequence). Here the CDR3 reads CSARIPGNEDTQYF. The CDR3 bases that were read are TGCAGTGCTAGAATCCCAGGGAATGAGGATACG.

As for this clone: The DNA ends 3 residues before the CDR3 does, and the rest of the CDR3 is filled in from the germline J gene. V is TRBV2 and J is TRBJ1-3, with unresolved D. From germline, CDR1 is SNHLY and CDR2 FYNNEI. The CDR3 has 15 residues. V was shortened by 6 bases and J by 0 bases, with 12 bases between the two germline ends. Here the CDR3 reads CASRRGINSGNTIYF. Partial CDR3 DNA: TGTGCCAGCAGACGCGGGATCAACTCTGGAAACACC.

In this sample, this clone turned up a few times. The CDR3 bases that were read are TGTGCCAGCGCCGGGACAGGGTCGGGTCAGACTGAA. Its translation is CASAGTGSGQTE. The full CDR3 protein reads CASAGTGSGQTEAFF. V is TRBV19 and J is TRBJ1-1; 9 positions match TRBD1. The CDR3 extends 3 residues past the end of the read, so its final part is completed from the germline J gene. This CDR3 is 15 amino acids long. V lost 9 bases, J lost 5 bases, and 13 bases stayed unmatched. Germline V gives CDR1 LNHDA, CDR2 SQIVND (reference sequence).

This clone was detected many times. The sequenced part of the CDR3 DNA is TGTGCCAGCAGGGCTAGAGACACCGGGGAG. Translation gives CASRARDTGE. The whole CDR3 protein reads CASRARDTGELFF. V is TRBV2 and J is TRBJ2-2; the D is unclear. The CDR3 extends 3 residues past the end of the read, so its final part is completed from the germline J gene. Germline CDR1 and CDR2: SNHLY and FYNNEI. There are 13 residues in the CDR3. Trimming removed 6 bases at V and 3 bases at J, with 8 bases between.

With regard to this clone: The read stops 3 residues short of the end of the CDR3; the missing end is completed from the germline J gene. V gene TRBV20-1 combines with J gene TRBJ2-7; 7 bases are shared with TRBD2. Germline lookup yields CDR1 DFQATT and CDR2 SNEGSKA (reference sequence). This CDR3 contains 16 residues. J lost 2 bases, V lost 1 base, and 11 bases had no gene match. The part of the CDR3 DNA that was read is TGCAGTGCTAGAGGTTCGGGCGGGAGTGGGGCCTACGAG. Translation gives CSARGSGGSGAYE. The full CDR3 protein is CSARGSGGSGAYEQYF.

This clone was picked up many times. Read sequence stops 3 residues before the CDR3 end, and the germline J gene provides the missing end. This chain joins TRBV7-3 and TRBJ1-1; D may be TRBD1 (6 bases). The CDR3 runs 13 residues. The V gene lost 5 bases and the J gene lost 3 bases, with 10 bases spanning the gap. Germline CDR1 is SGHTA and CDR2 is FQGTGA. The CDR3: CASSPDSYTEAFF. The CDR3 DNA, read in part, is TGTGCCAGCAGCCCGGACAGTTACACTGAA.

The table lists this clone with a few counts. This chain's CDR3 is CSAPGQGSANYGYTF. The CDR3 bases that were read are TGCAGTGCTCCGGGACAGGGCTCAGCTAACTATGGC. The chain combines TRBV20-1 with TRBJ1-2; TRBD1 agrees at 9 bases. The read ends 3 residues shy of where the CDR3 ends; the end is completed using the germline J gene. Germline values: CDR1 DFQATT, CDR2 SNEGSKA (reference sequence). Germline trimming cut 5 bases from V and 0 bases from J; bases unmatched to any gene: 7. The CDR3 runs 15 residues.

As regards this clone: Coverage ceases 3 residues before the CDR3 finishes, and the germline J gene fills in the end. The chain carries TRBV7-8 and TRBJ2-7, with D possibly being TRBD1 (5 bases). This CDR3 is 13 amino acids long. V lost 6 bases to trimming and J lost 2 bases, with 11 bases between them. Germline V gene sequence: CDR1 SGHVS, CDR2 FQNEAQ. The CDR3 sequence is CASRETAAYEQYF. The CDR3 bases that were read are TGTGCCAGCAGAGAGACAGCAGCCTACGAG.

With regard to this clone: The read terminates 3 residues before the CDR3 end, so the remaining end is supplied by the germline J gene. V usage is TRBV20-1 and J usage is TRBJ2-1, with D possibly being TRBD1 (5 bases). This CDR3 has 15 amino acids. Trimming stripped 3 bases from V and 4 bases from J, with 16 bases between. The germline gives CDR1 DFQATT, CDR2 SNEGSKA (reference sequence). CDR3 sequence reads: CSASFRAYLYNEQFF. The CDR3 DNA, read in part, is TGCAGTGCTAGCTTCAGGGCCTATTTGTACAATGAG.

Note on this clone: The CDR3 goes on 3 residues after the read ends, and that part is filled in from the germline J gene. The J gene is TRBJ2-1, the V gene TRBV11-2; maybe TRBD2 (6 bases). The V end lost 4 bases, the J end lost 5 bases, and 15 bases lay between the germline ends. Germline assignment: CDR1 SGHAT and CDR2 FQNNGV. The length of the CDR3 is 15 residues. The CDR3 protein is CASSSSTRPHNEQFF. CDR3 DNA, as far as it was read: TGTGCCAGCAGCTCTTCGACTAGGCCCCACAATGAG.

Remarks on this clone: The read ends 3 residues shy of where the CDR3 ends; the end is completed using the germline J gene. The chain couples TRBV7-3 to TRBJ1-1; D might be TRBD1 (5 bases). There are 15 residues in the CDR3. Germline-derived CDR1 and CDR2 are SGHTA and FQGTGA. Trimming removed 3 bases at V and 6 bases at J, with 17 bases between. The CDR3 sequence is CASSFSAQGASEAFF. The CDR3 DNA, read in part, is TGTGCCAGCAGCTTCTCGGCTCAGGGAGCCTCTGAA.

This clone came up many times. The CDR3 end is not reached by the read, which stops 3 residues before it; the germline J gene fills it in. The chain carries TRBV2 and TRBJ2-7; D is perhaps TRBD1 (6 bases). V lost 7 bases and J lost 2, with 12 bases in between. This CDR3 region has 13 residues. CDR1 is SNHLY, CDR2 FYNNEI, per germline. The covered CDR3 bases are TGTGCCAGCAATATCAGGGGCGCCTACGAG. Amino acids: CASNIRGAYE. The CDR3 as a whole reads CASNIRGAYEQYF. Supplemented by reference TRBV2 and TRBJ2-7, the full variable domain reads EPEVTQTPSHQVTQMGQEVILRCVPISNHLYFYWYRQILGQKVEFLVSFYNNEISEKSEIFDDQFSVERPDGSNFTLKIRSTKLEDSAMYFCASNIRGAYEQYFGPGTRLTVT.

In this sample, this clone turned up a few times. The read stops 3 residues short of the end of the CDR3; the missing end is completed from the germline J gene. This sequence joins TRBV19 and TRBJ2-3, with 10 positions matching TRBD1. Germline CDR1 is LNHDA and CDR2 is SQIVND (reference sequence). Trimming took 5 bases from V and 8 from J; bases not matched to a gene: 10. The CDR3 has 15 amino acids. CDR3 protein: CASSPLGQGRGTQYF. Partial CDR3 DNA: TGTGCCAGTAGTCCCCTGGGACAGGGGAGAGGTACG.